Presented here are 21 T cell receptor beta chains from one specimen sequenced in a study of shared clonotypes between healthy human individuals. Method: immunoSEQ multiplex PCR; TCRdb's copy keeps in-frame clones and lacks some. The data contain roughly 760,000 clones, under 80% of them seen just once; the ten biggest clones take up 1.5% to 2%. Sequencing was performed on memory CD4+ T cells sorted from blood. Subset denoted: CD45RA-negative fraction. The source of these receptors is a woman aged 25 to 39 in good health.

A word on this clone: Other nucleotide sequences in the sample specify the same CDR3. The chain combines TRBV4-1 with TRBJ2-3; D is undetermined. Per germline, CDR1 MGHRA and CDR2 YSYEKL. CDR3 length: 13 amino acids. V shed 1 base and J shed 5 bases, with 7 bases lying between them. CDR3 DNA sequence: TGCGCCAGCAGCCAAGGGTGGCAAGATACGCAGTATTTT. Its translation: CASSQGWQDTQYF.

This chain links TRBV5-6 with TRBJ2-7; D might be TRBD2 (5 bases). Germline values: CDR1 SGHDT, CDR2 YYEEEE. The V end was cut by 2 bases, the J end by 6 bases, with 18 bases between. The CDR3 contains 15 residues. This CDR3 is CASSLTWETSGEQYF. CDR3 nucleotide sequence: TGTGCCAGCAGCTTAACATGGGAAACTAGTGGCGAGCAGTACTTC.

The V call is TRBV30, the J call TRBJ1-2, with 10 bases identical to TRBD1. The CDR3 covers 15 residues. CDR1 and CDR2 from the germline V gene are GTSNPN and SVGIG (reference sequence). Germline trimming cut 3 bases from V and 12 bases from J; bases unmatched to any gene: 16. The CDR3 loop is CAWRENSGTGDLDTF. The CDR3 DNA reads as TGTGCCTGGAGAGAAAACTCCGGGACAGGGGACCTCGACACCTTC.

The CDR3 spells CASSLNRGSSGSGYNEQFF. CDR3 sequence (DNA): TGTGCCAGCTCACTTAACAGGGGGTCCAGCGGGAGTGGATACAATGAGCAGTTCTTC. The gene calls are TRBV18 and TRBJ2-1; D tentatively fits TRBD1 or TRBD2 (8 bases each). The germline V and J ends were trimmed by 4 bases and 4 bases, with 26 bases remaining between them. The germline V gene has CDR1 KGHSH and CDR2 LQKENI. This CDR3 region has 19 residues.

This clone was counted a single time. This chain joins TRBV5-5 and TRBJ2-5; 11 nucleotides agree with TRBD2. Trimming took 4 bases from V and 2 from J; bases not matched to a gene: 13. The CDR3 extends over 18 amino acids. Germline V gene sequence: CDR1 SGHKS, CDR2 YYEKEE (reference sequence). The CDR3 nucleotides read TGTGCCAGCAGCCCTCCCCCGGGACTAGCGGAATTTCAAGAGACCCAGTACTTC. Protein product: CASSPPPGLAEFQETQYF.

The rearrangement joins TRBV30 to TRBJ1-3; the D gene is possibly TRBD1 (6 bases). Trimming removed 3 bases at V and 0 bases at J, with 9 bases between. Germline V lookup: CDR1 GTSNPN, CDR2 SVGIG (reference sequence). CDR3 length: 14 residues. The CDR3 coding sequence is TGTGCCTGGAGCAGGGACATCTCTGGAAACACCATATATTTT. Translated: CAWSRDISGNTIYF.

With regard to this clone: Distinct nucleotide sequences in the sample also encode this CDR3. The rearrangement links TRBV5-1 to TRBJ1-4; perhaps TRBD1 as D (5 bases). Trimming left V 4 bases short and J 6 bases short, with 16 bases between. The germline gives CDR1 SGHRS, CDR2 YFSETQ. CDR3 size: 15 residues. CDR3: CASSPPLGGDEKLFF. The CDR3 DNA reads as TGCGCCAGCAGCCCCCCGCTCGGGGGTGATGAAAAACTGTTTTTT.

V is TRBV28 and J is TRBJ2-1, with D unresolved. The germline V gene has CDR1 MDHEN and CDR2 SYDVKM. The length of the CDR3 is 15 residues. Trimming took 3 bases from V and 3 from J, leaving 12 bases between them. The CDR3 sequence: CASSLLRPGYNEQFF. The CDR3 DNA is TGTGCCAGCAGTTTGCTTCGGCCTGGCTACAATGAGCAGTTCTTC. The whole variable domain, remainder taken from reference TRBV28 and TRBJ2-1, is DVKVTQSSRYLVKRTGEKVFLECVQDMDHENMFWYRQDPGLGLRLIYFSYDVKMKEKGDIPEGYSVSREKKERFSLILESASTNQTSMYLCASSLLRPGYNEQFFGPGTRLTVL.

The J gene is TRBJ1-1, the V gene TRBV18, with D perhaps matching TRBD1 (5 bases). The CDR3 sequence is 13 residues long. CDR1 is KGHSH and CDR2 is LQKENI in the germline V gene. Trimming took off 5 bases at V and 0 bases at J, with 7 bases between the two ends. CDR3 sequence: CASSDSLNTEAFF. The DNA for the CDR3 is TGTGCCAGCTCAGACAGTTTGAACACTGAAGCTTTCTTT.

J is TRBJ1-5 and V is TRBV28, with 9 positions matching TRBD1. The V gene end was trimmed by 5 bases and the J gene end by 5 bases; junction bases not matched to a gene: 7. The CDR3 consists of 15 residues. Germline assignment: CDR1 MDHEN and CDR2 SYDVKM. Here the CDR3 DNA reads TGTGCCAGCAGTCCCCGGACAGGGGTTGATCAGCCCCAGCATTTT. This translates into CASSPRTGVDQPQHF.

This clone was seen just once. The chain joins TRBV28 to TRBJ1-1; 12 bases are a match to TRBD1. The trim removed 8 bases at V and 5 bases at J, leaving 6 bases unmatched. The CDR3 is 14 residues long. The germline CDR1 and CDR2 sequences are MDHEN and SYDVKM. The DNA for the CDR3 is TGTGCCAGCGGCGGGGACAGGGGGCTTACTGAAGCTTTCTTT. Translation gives CASGGDRGLTEAFF.

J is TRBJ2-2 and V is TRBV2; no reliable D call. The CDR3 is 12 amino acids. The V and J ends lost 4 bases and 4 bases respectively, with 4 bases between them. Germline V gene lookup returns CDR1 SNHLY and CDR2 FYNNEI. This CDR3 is CASSVSTGELFF. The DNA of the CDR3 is TGTGCCAGCAGTGTCAGCACCGGGGAGCTGTTTTTT.

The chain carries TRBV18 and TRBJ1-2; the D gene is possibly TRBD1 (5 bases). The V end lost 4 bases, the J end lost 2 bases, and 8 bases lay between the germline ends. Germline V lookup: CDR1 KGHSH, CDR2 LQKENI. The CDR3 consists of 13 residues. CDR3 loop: CASSQTENYGYTF. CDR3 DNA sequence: TGTGCCAGCTCACAGACAGAAAACTATGGCTACACCTTC.

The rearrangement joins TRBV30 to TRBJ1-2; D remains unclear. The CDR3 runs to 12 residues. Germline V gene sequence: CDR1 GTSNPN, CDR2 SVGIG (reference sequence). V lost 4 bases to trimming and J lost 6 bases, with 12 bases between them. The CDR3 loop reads CAWNTDWDGYTF. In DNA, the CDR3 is TGTGCCTGGAATACCGATTGGGATGGCTACACCTTC.

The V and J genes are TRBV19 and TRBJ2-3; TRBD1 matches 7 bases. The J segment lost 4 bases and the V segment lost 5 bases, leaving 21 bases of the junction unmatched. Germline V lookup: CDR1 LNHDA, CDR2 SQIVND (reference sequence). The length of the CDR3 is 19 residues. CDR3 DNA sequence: TGTGCCAGTAGTTCTTTCCAGGGTAGGCCCAGGGGGTACGCAGATACGCAGTATTTT. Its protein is CASSSFQGRPRGYADTQYF.

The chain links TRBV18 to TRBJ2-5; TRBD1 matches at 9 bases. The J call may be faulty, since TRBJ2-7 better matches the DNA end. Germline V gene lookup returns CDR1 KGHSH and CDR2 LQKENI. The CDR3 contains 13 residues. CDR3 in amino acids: CASSPTGGNEQYF. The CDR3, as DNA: TGTGCCAGCTCACCAACAGGGGGCAACGAGCAGTACTTC.

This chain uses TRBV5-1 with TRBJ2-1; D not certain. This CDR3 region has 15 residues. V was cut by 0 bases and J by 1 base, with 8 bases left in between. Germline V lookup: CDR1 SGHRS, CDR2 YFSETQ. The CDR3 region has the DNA TGCGCCAGCAGCTTGGCGGTAGCATCCTACAATGAGCAGTTCTTC. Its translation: CASSLAVASYNEQFF.

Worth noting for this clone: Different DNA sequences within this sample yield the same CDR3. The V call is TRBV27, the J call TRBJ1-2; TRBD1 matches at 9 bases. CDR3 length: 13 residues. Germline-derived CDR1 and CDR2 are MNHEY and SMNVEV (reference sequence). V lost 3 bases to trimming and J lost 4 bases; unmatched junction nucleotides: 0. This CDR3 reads CASSLTGGYGYTF. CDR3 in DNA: TGTGCCAGCAGTTTGACAGGGGGCTATGGCTACACCTTC.

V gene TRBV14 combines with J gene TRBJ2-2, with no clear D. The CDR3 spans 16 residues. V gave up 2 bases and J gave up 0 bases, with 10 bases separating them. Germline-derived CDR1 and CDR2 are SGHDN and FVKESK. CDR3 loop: CASSQRSGANTGELFF. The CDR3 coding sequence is TGTGCCAGCAGCCAAAGATCTGGCGCGAACACCGGGGAGCTGTTTTTT.

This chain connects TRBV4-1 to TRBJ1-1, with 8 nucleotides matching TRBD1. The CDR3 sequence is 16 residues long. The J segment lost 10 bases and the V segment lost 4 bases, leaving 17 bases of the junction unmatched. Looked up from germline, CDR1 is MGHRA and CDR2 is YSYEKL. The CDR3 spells CASSPRQGISHWGAFF. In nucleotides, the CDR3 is TGCGCCAGCAGCCCGAGACAGGGGATCTCCCATTGGGGAGCTTTCTTT.

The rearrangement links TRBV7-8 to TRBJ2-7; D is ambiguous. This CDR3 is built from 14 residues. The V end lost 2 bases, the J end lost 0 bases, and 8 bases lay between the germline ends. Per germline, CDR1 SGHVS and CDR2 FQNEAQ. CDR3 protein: CASSLNVPSYEQYF. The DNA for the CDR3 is TGTGCCAGCAGCTTAAACGTACCCTCCTACGAGCAGTACTTC.